This T cell receptor beta chain emerged from a study of blood T cell repertoires in COVID-19. Residents of about 25 US areas, aged about 18 to 89 years, made up the participants. Germline values: CDR1 SGHRS, CDR2 YFSETQ. The CDR3 length is 15 residues. V lost 1 base, J lost 8 bases, and 15 bases lay in between. Generated by immunoSEQ multiplex PCR, the TCRdb table keeps only in-frame clones and is missing some. The profile shows 180,000 or so clones, around 80% of them singletons. Sequenced sample: PBMCs or T cells enriched from blood (not recorded which). The chain combines TRBV5-1 with TRBJ1-4, with D unresolved. The clonotype was recovered from a woman aged 55-70 years who had recovered from COVID-19. The CDR3 region has the DNA TGCGCCAGCAGCTTGATCGGGATTAATGCGGAAAAACTGTTTTTT. Translated: CASSLIGINAEKLFF.